Shown below are 13 T cell receptor beta chains from a single sample sequenced in a study of blood T cell repertoires in COVID-19 (TCRdb year 2020). Libraries were built with the immunoSEQ multiplex PCR assay. TCRdb carries this immuneACCESS record with in-frame sequences only. Its versions omit some clonotypes, under half of them owing to an unresolved V gene in the studies checked, with the rest unexplained. This sample comprises under 200,000 clones, around four fifths of them detected only once. Roughly 3.5% of the sample comes from the top ten. The sequenced sample was peripheral blood. The receptors stem from a woman over 75 with acute or convalescent COVID-19.

This clone was counted only a few times. This chain joins TRBV15 and TRBJ2-1, with 10 bases lining up with TRBD2. CDR1 and CDR2 (germline): LNHNV, YYDKDF (reference sequence). CDR3 size: 16 residues. J gave up 4 bases and V 0 bases, and 3 bases lay outside the gene matches. The CDR3 nucleotides read TGTGCCACCAGCAGAGATCTAGCGGGGGCATACAATGAGCAGTTCTTC. Protein sequence: CATSRDLAGAYNEQFF. Filled out from reference TRBV15 and TRBJ2-1, the complete variable domain reads DAMVIQNPRYQVTQFGKPVTLSCSQTLNHNVMYWYQQKSSQAPKLLFHYYDKDFNNEADTPDNFQSRRPNTSFCFLDIRSPGLGDTAMYLCATSRDLAGAYNEQFFGPGTRLTVL.

The chain recombines TRBV5-8 with TRBJ1-1, with 8 bases aligning to TRBD1. The V segment lost 2 bases and the J segment 4 bases; nucleotides outside the gene matches: 7. Germline lookup yields CDR1 SGHTS and CDR2 YDEGEE. This CDR3 region has 15 residues. The CDR3: CASSLGQGAVTEAFF. The CDR3 DNA is TGTGCCAGCAGCTTAGGTCAGGGGGCCGTCACTGAAGCTTTCTTT. Based on the CDR3 plus reference TRBV5-8 and TRBJ1-1, the full variable domain is EAGVTQSPTHLIKTRGQQATLRCSPISGHTSVYWYQQALGLGLQFLLWYDEGEERNRGNFPPRFSGRQFPNYSSELNVNALELEDSALYLCASSLGQGAVTEAFFGQGTRLTVV.

Only a few counts were recorded for this clone. V usage is TRBV6-1 and J usage is TRBJ2-6; the D is unclear. Trimming stripped 3 bases from V and 0 bases from J, with 9 bases between. The CDR3 spans 16 residues. The germline gives CDR1 MNHNS, CDR2 SASEGT. The CDR3 DNA sequence: TGTGCCAGCAGTGATCAGTGGAGCTCTGGGGCCAACGTCCTGACTTTC. Translation gives CASSDQWSSGANVLTF.

This chain connects TRBV5-1 to TRBJ2-7, with TRBD2 as a possible D gene (6 bases). CDR3 size: 14 residues. Between the trimmed V and J ends, which lost 4 bases and 3 bases, there was a span of 14 bases. Germline V lookup: CDR1 SGHRS, CDR2 YFSETQ. CDR3 sequence (DNA): TGCGCCAGCAGCGAGACTAGTGAGGGCTACGAGCAGTACTTC. Translating gives CASSETSEGYEQYF.

The chain carries TRBV29-1 and TRBJ2-7; D remains unclear. Germline CDR1 reads SQVTM; CDR2 reads ANQGSEA. The V gene lost 5 bases and the J gene lost 2 bases, with 7 bases spanning the gap. CDR3 length: 11 amino acids. CDR3 in amino acids: CSVTDTYEQYF. DNA for the CDR3: TGCAGCGTTACAGACACCTACGAGCAGTACTTC.

CDR3 residues: CASSLAGRMNTEAFF. The DNA of the CDR3 is TGTGCCAGCAGCCTTGCGGGCAGGATGAACACTGAAGCTTTCTTT. The chain carries TRBV7-3 and TRBJ1-1, with no clear D. Germline CDR1 is SGHTA and CDR2 is FQGTGA. The CDR3 is made up of 15 amino acids. Trimming pared 5 bases from V and 0 bases from J, leaving 13 bases between.

This chain joins TRBV12-3 or TRBV12-4 and TRBJ1-3; no clear D. With 5 bases removed from V and 10 bases from J, the gap between germline ends came to 15 bases. The CDR3 covers 13 residues. The CDR3 loop reads CASSPPGTRTIYF. Written as DNA, the CDR3 is TGTGCCAGCAGTCCGCCGGGAACCCGGACCATATATTTT.

The chain joins TRBV9 to TRBJ1-2; 11 nucleotides agree with TRBD1. This CDR3 spans 14 amino acids. The V and J ends lost 4 bases and 2 bases, in that order; junction bases with no gene match: 1. Germline values: CDR1 SGDLS, CDR2 YYNGEE. The CDR3 bases are TGTGCCAGCAGCCGGGACAGGGGGAACTATGGCTACACCTTC. It encodes CASSRDRGNYGYTF.

V gene TRBV7-2 combines with J gene TRBJ1-2; D call uncertain. CDR1 and CDR2 from the germline V gene are SGHTA and FQGNSA. This CDR3 is 12 amino acids long. V was cut by 2 bases and J by 6 bases, with 7 bases left in between. CDR3 loop: CASSLLRDGYTF. The CDR3 DNA reads as TGTGCCAGCAGCTTATTGCGCGATGGCTACACCTTC.

The V call is TRBV15, the J call TRBJ1-2, with a tentative D call TRBD1 (6 bases). Germline assignment: CDR1 LNHNV and CDR2 YYDKDF (reference sequence). The germline V and J ends were trimmed by 3 bases and 4 bases, with 9 bases remaining between them. The CDR3 length is 13 residues. As DNA, the CDR3 is TGTGCCACCAGCAGGGAGACAGGCTATGGCTACACCTTC. This translates into CATSRETGYGYTF.

The V gene is TRBV18, the J gene TRBJ1-2; possible D gene TRBD1, 5 bases. There are 13 residues in the CDR3. The V gene lost 0 bases and the J gene lost 5 bases, with 7 bases spanning the gap. Germline-derived CDR1 and CDR2 are KGHSH and LQKENI. As DNA, the CDR3 is TGTGCCAGCTCACCACCGGGGCCTTATGGCTACACCTTC. Amino acid sequence: CASSPPGPYGYTF.

The chain uses TRBV19 and TRBJ1-4; 9 bases are shared with TRBD1. Per the germline V gene, CDR1 is LNHDA and CDR2 is SQIVND (reference sequence). V shed 6 bases and J 8 bases; nucleotides not matched to a gene: 10. The CDR3 extends over 15 amino acids. As DNA, the CDR3 is TGTGCCAGTAGCCCCGGAGGACAGGGGTTCGAAAAACTGTTTTTT. Translating gives CASSPGGQGFEKLFF.

The rearrangement joins TRBV3-1 (or the pseudogene TRBV3-2) to TRBJ2-3; 11 bases are a match to TRBD2. Germline CDR1 LGHDT, CDR2 YNNKEL (reference sequence). This CDR3 region has 16 residues. V gave up 4 bases and J gave up 0 bases; unmatched junction bases: 3. CDR3 loop: CASSPGLAGSTDTQYF. The CDR3 bases are TGTGCCAGCAGCCCTGGACTAGCGGGTAGCACAGATACGCAGTATTTT.